This T cell receptor (beta chain) was recorded in a study of technical replicates of blood from a handful of donors. Using immunoSEQ multiplex PCR, the repertoire was profiled, and TCRdb retains in-frame clones only, with some absent. The data show roughly 76,000 clones, with 91% seen just once and under 0.5% held by the top ten. This clone was seen only once. V was clipped by 1 base and J by 2 bases, with 8 bases between them. Germline V lookup: CDR1 LNHNV, CDR2 YYDKDF (reference sequence). CDR3 length: 14 amino acids. Input material: T cells isolated from PBMCs. The receptor was derived from a human donor in good health. Some clones in this sample may be carry-over from other donors' samples. The chain couples TRBV15 to TRBJ1-2; D gene ambiguous. CDR3 residues: CATSRGPENYGYTF. As DNA, the CDR3 is TGTGCCACCAGCAGAGGTCCAGAAAACTATGGCTACACCTTC.